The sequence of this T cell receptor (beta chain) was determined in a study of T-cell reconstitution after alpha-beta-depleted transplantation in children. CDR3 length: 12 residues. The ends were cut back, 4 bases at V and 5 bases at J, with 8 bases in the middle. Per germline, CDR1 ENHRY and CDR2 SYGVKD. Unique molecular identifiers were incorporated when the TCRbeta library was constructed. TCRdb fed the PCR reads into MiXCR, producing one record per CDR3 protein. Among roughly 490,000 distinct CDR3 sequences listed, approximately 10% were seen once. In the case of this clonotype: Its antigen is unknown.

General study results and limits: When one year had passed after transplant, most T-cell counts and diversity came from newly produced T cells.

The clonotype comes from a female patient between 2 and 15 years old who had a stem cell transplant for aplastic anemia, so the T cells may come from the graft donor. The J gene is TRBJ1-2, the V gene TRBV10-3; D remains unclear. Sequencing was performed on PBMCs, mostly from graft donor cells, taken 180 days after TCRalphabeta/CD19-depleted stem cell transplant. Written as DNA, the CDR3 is TGTGCCATCAGTGCTCTGGAGTATGGCTACACCTTC. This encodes CAISALEYGYTF.